This T cell receptor (beta chain) is from a study of Ad26.COV2.S vaccination and SARS-CoV-2 variants. The study, taken as a whole, reports: Vaccinees showed greater spike-specific TCR breadth than placebo recipients. From the TCR breadth and depth analyses, total T cell responses may have been underestimated.

Produced via immunoSEQ multiplex PCR; TCRdb's table is partial and in-frame only. The sample has about 350,000 clones; about 90% are singletons. Turning to this clone: Its matching antigen is unknown.

The sequence was obtained from a human donor who had recovered from COVID-19. The sample in question was peripheral blood, obtained after recovery from COVID-19.

The CDR3 region has the DNA TGTGCCAGCAGGATAACAAGCAATCAGCCCCAGCATTTT. This translates into CASRITSNQPQHF. This chain links TRBV6-5 with TRBJ1-5; D not resolved. V was pared by 6 bases and J by 1 base, with 7 bases between. The germline gives CDR1 MNHEY, CDR2 SVGAGI. The CDR3 contains 13 residues.